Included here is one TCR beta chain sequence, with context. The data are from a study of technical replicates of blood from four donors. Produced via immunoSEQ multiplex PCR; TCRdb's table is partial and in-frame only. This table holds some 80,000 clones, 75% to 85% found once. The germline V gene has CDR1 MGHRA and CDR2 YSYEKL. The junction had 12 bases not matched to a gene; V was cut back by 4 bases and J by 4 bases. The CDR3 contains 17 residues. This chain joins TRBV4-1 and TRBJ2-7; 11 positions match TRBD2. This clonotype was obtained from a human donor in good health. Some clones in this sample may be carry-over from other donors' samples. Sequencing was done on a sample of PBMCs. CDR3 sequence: CASSRNTRASGGYEQYF. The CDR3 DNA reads TGCGCCAGCAGCCGTAACACCCGGGCTAGCGGGGGGTACGAGCAGTACTTC.